The 31 T cell receptor beta chains reported below all come from one sample, sequenced in a study of PD-1 blockade in classical Hodgkin lymphoma. Assay: immunoSEQ multiplex PCR; the TCRdb copy retains only in-frame clones and omits some. Of under 5,500 clones in the sample, roughly 66% were seen once. The patients all showed relapse after autologous stem cell transplantation, while their brentuximab vedotin exposure varied. The sequenced sample was peripheral blood mononuclear cells (PBMCs), obtained before the second cycle of nivolumab. Receptors were obtained from a human donor with classical Hodgkin lymphoma.

The rearrangement uses TRBV25-1 and TRBJ1-5, with a weak D call TRBD1 (6 bases). Germline V CDR1 and CDR2: MGHDK, SYGVNS. Trimming pared 6 bases from V and 4 bases from J, leaving 13 bases between. The CDR3 has 14 residues. In nucleotides, the CDR3 is TGTGCCAGCAGCCTGACAGGTGAAAATCAGCCCCAGCATTTT. This sequence encodes CASSLTGENQPQHF.

The CDR3 region has the DNA TGTGCCAGCAGCTTGGGAGGGGATTTCTACGAGCAGTACTTC. Its protein product is CASSLGGDFYEQYF. This chain joins TRBV5-6 and TRBJ2-7; D possibly matches TRBD1 or TRBD2 (5 bases each). The CDR3 runs to 14 residues. Germline loops: CDR1 SGHDT, CDR2 YYEEEE. The germline V and J ends were trimmed by 0 bases and 3 bases, with 10 bases remaining between them.

This chain connects TRBV5-1 to TRBJ2-7; D is tentatively TRBD1 or TRBD2 (7 bases each). The germline V and J ends were trimmed by 1 base and 2 bases, with 13 bases remaining between them. Germline V gene lookup returns CDR1 SGHRS and CDR2 YFSETQ. The CDR3 runs to 15 residues. The CDR3 DNA reads as TGCGCCAGCAGCTTGCGGGGGGACAGCACCTACGAGCAGTACTTC. This translates into CASSLRGDSTYEQYF.

The chain combines TRBV4-2 with TRBJ1-1, with unresolved D. Germline V lookup: CDR1 LGHNA, CDR2 YNFKEQ. CDR3 length: 15 residues. V lost 0 bases and J lost 0, with 8 bases in between. The CDR3 is CASSQDRFMNTEAFF. The CDR3 coding sequence is TGTGCCAGCAGCCAAGATAGGTTTATGAACACTGAAGCTTTCTTT.

The rearrangement uses TRBV9 and TRBJ1-1; D unclear. Germline CDR1 reads SGDLS; CDR2 reads YYNGEE. V lost 2 bases to trimming and J lost 5 bases, with 16 bases between them. This CDR3 spans 15 amino acids. The CDR3 protein is CASSVSAEARTEAFF. The CDR3 DNA reads as TGTGCCAGCAGCGTTTCGGCCGAGGCGAGGACTGAAGCTTTCTTT.

This clone appeared a few times. The rearrangement joins TRBV6-5 to TRBJ2-7; weak D call: TRBD1 (6 bases). From germline, CDR1 is MNHEY and CDR2 SVGAGI. The CDR3 has 12 residues. Trimming took 2 bases from V and 9 from J, leaving 11 bases between them. CDR3 sequence: CASSYRGSVQYF. The CDR3 DNA reads TGTGCCAGCAGTTACAGGGGGTCGGTGCAGTACTTC.

This clone is judged medium-sized. The chain links TRBV27 to TRBJ1-1; a weak D match, TRBD1 (5 bases). V dropped 8 bases and J dropped 6 bases, with 13 bases sitting between them. The CDR3 totals 12 residues. The germline V gene has CDR1 MNHEY and CDR2 SMNVEV (reference sequence). The CDR3 loop reads CASGLPGAEAFF. Here the CDR3 DNA reads TGTGCCAGCGGCCTCCCGGGGGCTGAAGCTTTCTTT.

V gene TRBV27 combines with J gene TRBJ1-5, with TRBD1 matching over 9 bases. V shed 5 bases and J 3 bases; nucleotides not matched to a gene: 8. CDR1 and CDR2 from the germline V gene are MNHEY and SMNVEV (reference sequence). The length of the CDR3 is 16 residues. The CDR3 region is CASSPRGDRDNQPQHF. The CDR3 DNA follows: TGTGCCAGCAGTCCTAGGGGGGACAGGGACAATCAGCCCCAGCATTTT.

The chain couples TRBV4-1 to TRBJ2-7; D remains ambiguous. Germline assignment: CDR1 MGHRA and CDR2 YSYEKL. The CDR3 consists of 13 residues. Trimming took 6 bases from V and 6 from J, leaving 15 bases between them. The CDR3 loop is CASSLPTAGEQYF. The CDR3 DNA follows: TGCGCCAGCAGTCTTCCTACAGCAGGCGAGCAGTACTTC.

V is TRBV30 and J is TRBJ1-1, with D perhaps TRBD1 (5 bases). CDR3 size: 15 residues. Germline loops: CDR1 GTSNPN, CDR2 SVGIG (reference sequence). V was trimmed by 3 bases and J by 6 bases, leaving 20 bases between them. The CDR3 spells CAWRSGRQGGAEAFF. DNA for the CDR3: TGTGCCTGGAGGTCAGGGCGGCAGGGAGGCGCTGAAGCTTTCTTT.

The chain carries TRBV18 and TRBJ1-1; a weak D match, TRBD1 (5 bases). V was cut by 6 bases and J by 3 bases, with 11 bases left in between. CDR1 KGHSH and CDR2 LQKENI come from the germline V gene. The CDR3 is 13 amino acids. The CDR3 here is CASSWGEDTEAFF. The DNA of the CDR3 is TGTGCCAGCTCGTGGGGGGAAGACACTGAAGCTTTCTTT.

CDR3 loop: CASSLGQGDGYTF. CDR3 nucleotides: TGCGCCAGCAGCTTAGGACAGGGCGATGGCTACACCTTC. The gene calls are TRBV5-1 and TRBJ1-2, with TRBD1 identical over 8 bases. Looked up from germline, CDR1 is SGHRS and CDR2 is YFSETQ. This CDR3 is 13 amino acids long. The J segment lost 6 bases and the V segment lost 2 bases, leaving 3 bases of the junction unmatched.

The chain has TRBV15 and TRBJ1-2; 9 nucleotides line up with TRBD1. Trimming removed 8 bases from V and 8 bases from J; junction bases left unmatched: 6. The germline V gene has CDR1 LNHNV and CDR2 YYDKDF (reference sequence). The CDR3 covers 12 residues. The CDR3 protein is CATWTGAGGYTF. The CDR3 DNA sequence: TGTGCCACCTGGACAGGGGCCGGGGGCTACACCTTC.

This clone is labeled medium-sized. This sequence joins TRBV5-4 and TRBJ2-2; the D gene is possibly TRBD2 (5 bases). Germline CDR1 reads SGHNT; CDR2 reads YYREEE (reference sequence). This CDR3 contains 16 residues. The ends were cut back, 3 bases at V and 1 base at J, with 13 bases in the middle. The CDR3 bases are TGTGCCAGCAGCTCCTATAGCAGCGGGAACACCGGGGAGCTGTTTTTT. Its protein product is CASSSYSSGNTGELFF.

The chain links TRBV2 to TRBJ1-4, with D hard to call. Germline loops: CDR1 SNHLY, CDR2 FYNNEI. V was cut by 6 bases and J by 0 bases, with 8 bases left in between. This CDR3 contains 14 residues. DNA for the CDR3: TGTGCCAGCAGCCTGTACGCAACTAATGAAAAACTGTTTTTT. Translating gives CASSLYATNEKLFF. Based on the CDR3 plus reference TRBV2 and TRBJ1-4, the full variable domain is EPEVTQTPSHQVTQMGQEVILRCVPISNHLYFYWYRQILGQKVEFLVSFYNNEISEKSEIFDDQFSVERPDGSNFTLKIRSTKLEDSAMYFCASSLYATNEKLFFGSGTQLSVL.

The chain employs TRBV7-9 and TRBJ2-3; TRBD2 aligns across 7 bases. The V gene end was trimmed by 4 bases and the J gene end by 5 bases; junction bases not matched to a gene: 18. Germline V lookup: CDR1 SEHNR, CDR2 FQNEAQ (reference sequence). CDR3 length equals 18 residues. CDR3 DNA sequence: TGTGCCAGCAGCTCCAAAAAAGGGGAGGGCGGAAGGGGAGATACGCAGTATTTT. Translated: CASSSKKGEGGRGDTQYF.

This clone was recorded only once. The chain recombines TRBV14 with TRBJ1-2; 9 nucleotides align to TRBD1. Germline values: CDR1 SGHDN, CDR2 FVKESK. V dropped 2 bases and J dropped 0; count of bases not matched to a gene: 1. This CDR3 spans 15 amino acids. The CDR3 DNA sequence: TGTGCCAGCAGCCAACGGACAGGGGCTAACTATGGCTACACCTTC. Translated: CASSQRTGANYGYTF.

The CDR3 sequence: CASSGDFHEQYF. CDR3 nucleotide sequence: TGTGCCAGCTCCGGGGACTTCCACGAGCAGTACTTC. The chain carries TRBV25-1 and TRBJ2-7; possible D gene TRBD2, 6 bases. The V and J ends lost 8 bases and 5 bases respectively, with 13 bases between them. CDR3 length equals 12 residues. Germline CDR1 and CDR2: MGHDK and SYGVNS.

This clone was seen more than once but under ten times. The rearrangement uses TRBV19 and TRBJ2-1; maybe TRBD2 (6 bases). The germline CDR1 and CDR2 sequences are LNHDA and SQIVND (reference sequence). The CDR3 is 11 amino acids. Trimming left V 5 bases short and J 10 bases short, with 9 bases between. The CDR3 DNA follows: TGTGCCAGTAGTCCGGGACTGGAGCAGTTCTTC. Amino acid sequence: CASSPGLEQFF.

The sample holds a few counts of this clone. The chain carries TRBV4-3 and TRBJ1-1; possibly TRBD1 for D (6 bases). V was clipped by 4 bases and J by 7 bases, with 10 bases between them. This CDR3 is 12 amino acids long. Looked up from germline, CDR1 is LGHNA and CDR2 is YSLEER. The CDR3: CASSRGAGEAFF. In nucleotides, the CDR3 is TGCGCCAGCAGCCGGGGGGCGGGTGAAGCTTTCTTT.

In its sample, this clone is medium-sized. The V gene is TRBV5-8, the J gene TRBJ2-7; the D gene is possibly TRBD1 (6 bases). This CDR3 contains 15 residues. In germline, CDR1 is SGHTS, CDR2 YDEGEE. V was clipped by 0 bases and J by 4 bases, with 14 bases between them. As DNA, the CDR3 is TGTGCCAGCAGCTTGGGTCAGGGGATGGGATACGAGCAGTACTTC. Amino acids: CASSLGQGMGYEQYF.

By sample share, this clone is large. J is TRBJ1-5 and V is TRBV19; D is unresolved. The V end lost 3 bases, the J end lost 3 bases, and 3 bases lay between the germline ends. Per the germline V gene, CDR1 is LNHDA and CDR2 is SQIVND (reference sequence). There are 12 residues in the CDR3. The CDR3 DNA reads as TGTGCCAGTAGTATGTCCAATCAGCCCCAGCATTTT. This gives the protein CASSMSNQPQHF.

The gene calls are TRBV19 and TRBJ1-2; 10 bases are a match to TRBD1. Germline lookup yields CDR1 LNHDA and CDR2 SQIVND (reference sequence). V lost 9 bases and J lost 8; bases outside the gene matches: 9. CDR3 size: 13 residues. Here the CDR3 DNA reads TGTGCCAGCAAACGGGACAGGGGTTACGGCTACACCTTC. This sequence encodes CASKRDRGYGYTF.

The rearrangement links TRBV6-5 to TRBJ1-1; D is uncertain. Per germline, CDR1 MNHEY and CDR2 SVGAGI. The CDR3 has 12 residues. V gave up 0 bases and J gave up 4 bases, with 3 bases separating them. CDR3 in DNA: TGTGCCAGCAGTTACTCGGCCACTGAAGCTTTCTTT. The encoded protein is CASSYSATEAFF.

This rearrangement joins TRBV29-1 to TRBJ1-4; tentatively, D is TRBD1 (5 bases). Deletions cut 0 bases from V and 7 bases from J, with 9 bases between. CDR1 SQVTM and CDR2 ANQGSEA come from the germline V gene. This CDR3 spans 13 amino acids. CDR3 loop: CSVEDIGAEKLFF. The CDR3 bases are TGCAGCGTTGAAGATATTGGGGCTGAAAAACTGTTTTTT. Using reference TRBV29-1 and TRBJ1-4 for the parts outside the CDR3, the full variable domain is SAVISQKPSRDICQRGTSLTIQCQVDSQVTMMFWYRQQPGQSLTLIATANQGSEATYESGFVIDKFPISRPNLTFSTLTVSNMSPEDSSIYLCSVEDIGAEKLFFGSGTQLSVL.

The chain joins TRBV29-1 to TRBJ2-3; perhaps TRBD2 as D (7 bases). This CDR3 comprises 14 residues. Germline CDR1 and CDR2: SQVTM and ANQGSEA. Trimming took off 5 bases at V and 1 base at J, with 13 bases between the two ends. CDR3 protein: CSVSGGLRTDTQYF. CDR3 in DNA: TGCAGCGTTTCGGGGGGCCTTCGCACAGATACGCAGTATTTT.

This clone occurred once. The CDR3 here is CAWSSTGTAYGELFF. CDR3 in DNA: TGTGCCTGGAGTTCGACCGGGACAGCCTACGGGGAGCTGTTTTTT. The chain has TRBV30 and TRBJ2-2, with 7 bases matching TRBD1. The CDR3 runs to 15 residues. Trimming took 2 bases from V and 7 from J; bases not matched to a gene: 10. Looked up from germline, CDR1 is GTSNPN and CDR2 is SVGIG (reference sequence).

V usage is TRBV9 and J usage is TRBJ2-1; tentatively, D is TRBD2 (5 bases). This CDR3 is built from 15 residues. In germline, CDR1 is SGDLS, CDR2 YYNGEE. V was trimmed by 0 bases and J by 4 bases, leaving 11 bases between them. The CDR3 protein is CASSVDGVGYNEQFF. Written as DNA, the CDR3 is TGTGCCAGCAGCGTAGACGGGGTAGGGTACAATGAGCAGTTCTTC.

The chain couples TRBV2 to TRBJ2-7, with D possibly matching TRBD1 (7 bases). The CDR3 consists of 17 residues. Germline V gene data show CDR1 as SNHLY and CDR2 as FYNNEI. Trimming took 4 bases from V and 0 from J, leaving 19 bases between them. This CDR3 reads CASSVGLSWDSSYEQYF. The CDR3 region has the DNA TGTGCCAGCAGTGTGGGACTCTCCTGGGACAGCTCCTACGAGCAGTACTTC.

CDR3 region: CSVGAKTVHEQYF. The CDR3 coding sequence is TGCAGCGTGGGAGCTAAGACAGTCCACGAGCAGTACTTC. V usage is TRBV29-1 and J usage is TRBJ2-7; D may correspond to TRBD1 or TRBD2 (5 bases each). The V gene lost 6 bases and the J gene lost 5 bases, with 17 bases spanning the gap. The CDR3 is made up of 13 amino acids. CDR1 SQVTM and CDR2 ANQGSEA come from the germline V gene.

V and J are TRBV19 and TRBJ1-1; D is undetermined. V was shortened by 1 base and J by 1 base, with 7 bases between the two germline ends. The CDR3 is made up of 14 amino acids. Germline assignment: CDR1 LNHDA and CDR2 SQIVND (reference sequence). The CDR3 bases are TGTGCCAGTAGTATAGGACCGCCGAACACTGAAGCTTTCTTT. It yields the protein CASSIGPPNTEAFF.